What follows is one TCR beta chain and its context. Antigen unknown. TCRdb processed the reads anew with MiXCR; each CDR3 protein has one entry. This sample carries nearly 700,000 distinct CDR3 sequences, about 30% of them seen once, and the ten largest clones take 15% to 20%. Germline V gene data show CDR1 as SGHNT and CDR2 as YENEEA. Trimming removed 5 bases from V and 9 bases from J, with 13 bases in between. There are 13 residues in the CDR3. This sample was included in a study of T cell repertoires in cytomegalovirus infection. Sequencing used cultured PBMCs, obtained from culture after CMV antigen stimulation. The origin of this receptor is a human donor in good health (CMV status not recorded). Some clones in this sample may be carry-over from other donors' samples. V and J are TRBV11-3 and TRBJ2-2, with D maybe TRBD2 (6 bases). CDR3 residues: CASSPGLWRELFF. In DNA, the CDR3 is TGTGCCAGCAGCCCGGGACTCTGGAGGGAGCTGTTTTTT.